This T cell receptor (beta chain) stems from a study of blood T cell repertoires in COVID-19 (dated by TCRdb to 2020 to 2022). About the full investigation: Samples from collaborators originated in the United States, Italy and Spain and spanned both the acute and convalescent phases of COVID-19. Subjects who had been exposed to COVID-19, were actively infected with it, or had recovered from it provided the deeply sampled blood TCRbeta repertoires that made up the dataset. The repertoires were released in a freely available public database intended as a resource for research on the immune response to SARS-CoV-2. The prospective study material was composed of cDNA or gDNA derived from T cells, B-cell-depleted T cells, or PBMCs. The samples were drawn from the first 160 participants of the ongoing ImmuneRACE study and from 950 to 1,500 subjects provided by 6 global collaborators. Where available, HLA class I and class II types were obtained from metadata supplied by the sample provider rather than from assay-based typing. Nearly every sample came with metadata listing a de-identified subject ID, COVID-19 status, age in years and sex. Beyond this particular receptor, the publication reports: The quantity of clinical and demographic metadata differed by source and by participant and was supplied without curation.

The collaborating institutions used their own protocols to collect whole blood in K2EDTA tubes. Collaborator samples were shipped for TCRbeta analysis as frozen whole blood, isolated PBMCs, or DNA extracted from either sample type. The CDR3 runs 15 residues from the cysteine to the phenylalanine. CDR3 DNA is the only sequence kept; it has 45 bases, read in frame from the first base. As regards this clone: The antigen this receptor binds is unknown. There are no base qualities to consult, and no much larger clone falls within one base.

TCRbeta CDR3 regions were amplified from genomic DNA using the immunoSEQ Assay, a bias-controlled multiplex PCR. The paper's data handling went like this. The number of nucleated cells in each sample was estimated from the amplification of reference gene primers within the assay. Sequence reads were collapsed and filtered to measure the absolute abundance of every unique TCRbeta CDR3 rearrangement. Productive Simpson clonality was computed per sample as the square root of Simpson's diversity index over productive rearrangements. TCRdb stores this immuneACCESS table with in-frame sequences only. Part of the clones is absent; in the studies checked, under half of the shortfall reflects unresolved V genes, and no reason is known for the rest. V and J calls and clone size are given by that table; D and trimming were obtained from the DNA. This sample gives under 300,000 clones in total; about nine tenths of them show up just once. Roughly 3.7% of the sample goes to the ten largest clones.

The clonotype originates from a woman in her forties with acute or convalescent COVID-19. The chain joins TRBV21-1 to TRBJ2-3; no DNA check was done on the table's D call, TRBD2. TRBV21-1 is listed as a pseudogene. Sequencing was performed on peripheral blood. The base sequence is TGTGCCAGCAGCACCGGGACTAGCTCCTCGGATACGCAGTATTTT. The resulting protein is CASSTGTSSSDTQYF.